Each of the 26 T cell receptor beta chains below was sequenced from the same sample in a study of blood T cell repertoires in COVID-19. The method was immunoSEQ multiplex PCR; TCRdb's version includes in-frame clones alone and lacks a portion of them. In the table there are some 400,000 clones, about four fifths of which are singletons. The material sequenced was peripheral blood. The receptor set was obtained from a human donor with acute or convalescent COVID-19. The donor label of this sample is uncertain.

V is TRBV7-6 and J is TRBJ2-1; 9 positions match TRBD2. The CDR3 is 16 amino acids. Losses at the gene ends were 5 bases for V and 2 bases for J; bases not matched to a gene: 7. Looked up from germline, CDR1 is SGHVS and CDR2 is FNYEAQ. The CDR3 spells CASSRQTSGAYNEQFF. CDR3 DNA: TGTGCCAGCAGCCGACAGACTAGCGGAGCCTACAATGAGCAGTTCTTC.

This clone occurred a few times. This chain joins TRBV2 and TRBJ1-2; 7 bases map to TRBD1. Unmatched junction bases numbered 8, after V lost 6 bases and J lost 4 bases. Germline V gives CDR1 SNHLY, CDR2 FYNNEI. The CDR3 consists of 14 residues. The CDR3 DNA reads as TGTGCCAGCAGAATCGGACAGGCTCTCTATGGCTACACCTTC. It encodes CASRIGQALYGYTF.

J is TRBJ1-1 and V is TRBV23-1; possibly TRBD1 for D (6 bases). TRBV23-1 qualifies as an ORF whose function is uncertain. The V and J ends lost 5 bases and 1 base respectively, with 17 bases between them. The CDR3 length is 16 residues. The CDR3 coding sequence is TGCGCCAGCAGTTCCGCAGGGGAAAGGACGAACACTGAAGCTTTCTTT. Protein product: CASSSAGERTNTEAFF.

The gene calls are TRBV28 and TRBJ1-2; D call uncertain. Germline CDR1 is MDHEN and CDR2 is SYDVKM. The CDR3 length is 14 residues. Trimming pared 5 bases from V and 0 bases from J, leaving 10 bases between. Written as DNA, the CDR3 is TGTGCCAGCAGTCCGCTAACCACTAACTATGGCTACACCTTC. Translated, it gives CASSPLTTNYGYTF.

This clone was found a few times. The rearrangement uses TRBV4-1 and TRBJ2-3; 9 nucleotides align to TRBD2. The germline CDR1 and CDR2 sequences are MGHRA and YSYEKL. V shed 4 bases and J 2 bases; nucleotides not matched to a gene: 10. The CDR3 length is 17 residues. The CDR3 DNA is TGCGCCAGCAGCCTTGCCGGGGCGGGAGGGTTCACAGATACGCAGTATTTT. It codes for CASSLAGAGGFTDTQYF.

The chain combines TRBV3-1 (or the pseudogene TRBV3-2) with TRBJ1-1; possible D gene TRBD1, 5 bases. This CDR3 contains 14 residues. Germline CDR1 LGHDT, CDR2 YNNKEL (reference sequence). Deletions cut 4 bases from V and 1 base from J, with 10 bases between. The CDR3 DNA reads TGTGCCAGCAGCCGGGGCGGCTCGAACACTGAAGCTTTCTTT. Its translation: CASSRGGSNTEAFF.

The sample holds a few counts of this clone. The rearrangement uses TRBV29-1 and TRBJ2-7, with D perhaps TRBD1 (6 bases). V was cut by 5 bases and J by 2 bases, with 16 bases left in between. The germline gives CDR1 SQVTM, CDR2 ANQGSEA. The CDR3 totals 14 residues. CDR3 DNA: TGCAGCGTTACGACAGGTGGGCGGACCTACGAGCAGTACTTC. This encodes CSVTTGGRTYEQYF.

V gene TRBV11-1 combines with J gene TRBJ2-7; 12 nucleotides line up with TRBD2. Germline CDR1 SGHAT, CDR2 FQDESV (reference sequence). CDR3 length: 14 residues. V trimming: 4 bases; J trimming: 4 bases; junction bases outside the gene matches: 2. The CDR3 spells CASSSTSGRYEQYF. CDR3 coding DNA: TGTGCCAGCAGCTCCACTAGCGGGAGGTACGAGCAGTACTTC.

This clone was detected only a few times. The chain couples TRBV7-6 to TRBJ2-2; 8 bases align to TRBD2. The CDR3 contains 17 residues. CDR1 is SGHVS and CDR2 is FNYEAQ in the germline V gene. V was clipped by 5 bases and J by 2 bases; unmatched bases: 10. This chain's CDR3 is CASSLQAGGTNTGELFF. The DNA of the CDR3 is TGTGCCAGCAGCCTCCAGGCGGGGGGTACCAACACCGGGGAGCTGTTTTTT.

This clone was observed a handful of times. The chain links TRBV6-6 to TRBJ1-6; the match to TRBD1 covers 9 bases. The germline V gene encodes CDR1 MNHNY and CDR2 SVGAGI (reference sequence). Trimming took 2 bases from V and 7 from J; bases not matched to a gene: 3. The CDR3 totals 15 residues. CDR3 residues: CASSYAGTGNSPLHF. DNA of the CDR3: TGTGCCAGCAGTTACGCCGGGACAGGGAATTCACCCCTCCACTTT.

DNA for the CDR3: TGTGCCACCTATTGGGCAGGTCTTCGATATAATTCACCCCTCCACTTT. The encoded protein is CATYWAGLRYNSPLHF. This chain joins TRBV28 and TRBJ1-6; D ambiguous. This CDR3 comprises 16 residues. V dropped 10 bases and J dropped 4 bases, with 20 bases sitting between them. The germline gives CDR1 MDHEN, CDR2 SYDVKM.

V gene TRBV6-5 combines with J gene TRBJ2-7; 9 nucleotides align to TRBD1. Per germline, CDR1 MNHEY and CDR2 SVGAGI. The CDR3 covers 16 residues. V was pared by 3 bases and J by 2 bases, with 8 bases of the junction left unmatched. CDR3 sequence (DNA): TGTGCCAGCAGTTATGTTACGGGACAGGGTACCTACGAGCAGTACTTC. This gives the protein CASSYVTGQGTYEQYF.

J is TRBJ2-1 and V is TRBV2, with 11 bases that match TRBD1. There are 11 residues in the CDR3. Germline V gene sequence: CDR1 SNHLY, CDR2 FYNNEI. The V gene end was trimmed by 11 bases and the J gene end by 12 bases; junction bases not matched to a gene: 6. The CDR3 nucleotides read TGTGCCGGAGGACAGGGGGCATGGCAGTTCTTC. It translates to CAGGQGAWQFF.

This clone was observed once. Within the sample, other DNA sequences also encode this same CDR3. The rearrangement joins TRBV5-1 to TRBJ1-2; TRBD1 matches at 7 bases. Germline loops: CDR1 SGHRS, CDR2 YFSETQ. The V gene end was trimmed by 4 bases and the J gene end by 3 bases; junction bases not matched to a gene: 3. This CDR3 has 13 amino acids. For the CDR3, the DNA is TGCGCCAGCAGCCTAGACAGGGACTATGGCTACACCTTC. This gives the protein CASSLDRDYGYTF.

The rearrangement joins TRBV28 to TRBJ1-2, with 7 bases that match TRBD1. CDR1 MDHEN and CDR2 SYDVKM come from the germline V gene. The CDR3 consists of 15 residues. V was pared by 7 bases and J by 4 bases, with 12 bases of the junction left unmatched. The CDR3 spells CASTGYRGPSYGYTF. The CDR3 DNA sequence: TGTGCCAGCACAGGATACAGGGGTCCTAGCTATGGCTACACCTTC.

This chain links TRBV7-9 with TRBJ1-1, with TRBD1 matching over 7 bases. The CDR3 loop spans 13 amino acids. Germline V gene sequence: CDR1 SEHNR, CDR2 FQNEAQ (reference sequence). V lost 2 bases, J lost 5 bases, and 2 bases stayed unmatched. The CDR3 here is CASSLTGATEAFF. The CDR3 nucleotides are TGTGCCAGCAGCTTAACAGGGGCGACTGAAGCTTTCTTT.

The chain recombines TRBV4-2 with TRBJ2-4; no definite D call. The length of the CDR3 is 14 residues. Germline CDR1 reads LGHNA; CDR2 reads YNFKEQ. Between the trimmed V and J ends, which lost 4 bases and 2 bases, there was a span of 9 bases. This CDR3 is CASSPGSSKNIQYF. CDR3 sequence (DNA): TGTGCCAGCAGCCCCGGGTCCTCCAAAAACATTCAGTACTTC.

V is TRBV5-1 and J is TRBJ1-1; D not resolved. CDR3 size: 14 residues. V was trimmed by 2 bases and J by 4 bases, leaving 12 bases between them. Germline CDR1 is SGHRS and CDR2 is YFSETQ. The CDR3 coding sequence is TGCGCCAGCAGCTTCGATTTGGGCAGCACTGAAGCTTTCTTT. It encodes CASSFDLGSTEAFF. Complete variable domain (other parts from reference TRBV5-1 and TRBJ1-1): KAGVTQTPRYLIKTRGQQVTLSCSPISGHRSVSWYQQTPGQGLQFLFEYFSETQRNKGNFPGRFSGRQFSNSRSEMNVSTLELGDSALYLCASSFDLGSTEAFFGQGTRLTVV.

V is TRBV28 and J is TRBJ1-2, with 7 nucleotides matching TRBD1. In germline, CDR1 is MDHEN, CDR2 SYDVKM. This CDR3 spans 14 amino acids. V shed 8 bases and J 4 bases; nucleotides not matched to a gene: 10. CDR3 sequence (DNA): TGTGCCAGCTCCACTCGACAGGGCCCCTATGGCTACACCTTC. Translating it yields CASSTRQGPYGYTF.

The chain uses TRBV3-1 (or the pseudogene TRBV3-2) and TRBJ1-2; TRBD1 agrees at 9 bases. After removal of 1 base from V and 13 bases from J, the junction contained 13 bases not matched to a gene. The V gene's germline CDR1 is LGHDT and CDR2 YNNKEL (reference sequence). The CDR3 is 15 residues long. The CDR3 DNA sequence: TGTGCCAGCAGCCAAGGTCGAGCGGGACAGGGTGTTGGCACCTTC. It yields the protein CASSQGRAGQGVGTF.

The V call is TRBV12-3 or TRBV12-4, the J call TRBJ2-1; 7 nucleotides match TRBD2. The CDR3 covers 13 residues. Losses at the gene ends were 5 bases for V and 9 bases for J; bases not matched to a gene: 7. The CDR3 nucleotides read TGTGCCAGCAGTCGGGACGGCGGGGGTGAGCAGTTCTTC. This sequence encodes CASSRDGGGEQFF.

CDR3 bases: TGCGCCAGCAGCCTGACAGGGGGCTATGGCGGGGAGCTGTTTTTT. Its translation is CASSLTGGYGGELFF. The genes are TRBV5-1 and TRBJ2-2, with 10 bases identical to TRBD1. Trimming took 4 bases from V and 7 from J; bases not matched to a gene: 7. CDR1 is SGHRS and CDR2 is YFSETQ in the germline V gene. This CDR3 has 15 amino acids.

The chain employs TRBV11-2 and TRBJ1-6; D not resolved. The V end lost 5 bases, the J end lost 8 bases, and 10 bases lay between the germline ends. CDR1 SGHAT and CDR2 FQNNGV come from the germline V gene. This CDR3 is 13 amino acids long. The CDR3 region is CASSLESYSPLHF. The CDR3 DNA reads as TGTGCCAGCAGCCTGGAGTCCTATTCACCCCTCCACTTT.

The rearrangement uses TRBV2 and TRBJ2-1, with 7 bases that match TRBD1. The J segment lost 12 bases and the V segment lost 4 bases, leaving 12 bases of the junction unmatched. The CDR3 sequence is 14 residues long. Germline CDR1 is SNHLY and CDR2 is FYNNEI. The CDR3 spells CASSGSGQPLRQFF. CDR3 bases: TGTGCCAGCAGTGGGTCGGGACAGCCTCTTCGGCAGTTCTTC.

V gene TRBV10-3 combines with J gene TRBJ1-6; TRBD1 matches at 8 bases. The CDR3 is 14 residues long. Germline CDR1 reads ENHRY; CDR2 reads SYGVKD. The trim removed 1 base at V and 9 bases at J, leaving 2 bases unmatched. The CDR3 protein is CAISEYTGGSPLHF. The CDR3 bases are TGTGCCATCAGTGAGTACACAGGGGGTTCACCCCTCCACTTT.

The gene calls are TRBV14 and TRBJ2-7; D may be TRBD1 (6 bases). Germline V gene sequence: CDR1 SGHDN, CDR2 FVKESK. The ends were cut back, 2 bases at V and 5 bases at J, with 13 bases in the middle. The CDR3 has 14 residues. This CDR3 reads CASSQRQAGDEQYF. The CDR3 bases are TGTGCCAGCAGCCAAAGACAGGCCGGGGACGAGCAGTACTTC.